The 21 T cell receptor beta chains listed next were all sequenced from one sample in a study of cytomegalovirus exposure and HLA in healthy donors. Primers for the PCR totalled 60 Vbeta and 13 Jbeta. Generated by immunoSEQ multiplex PCR, the TCRdb table keeps only in-frame clones and is missing some. The sample consists of more than 150,000 clones, 75% to 90% of them appearing once. Sequenced input: PBMCs. These receptors were obtained from a man aged 50 or older in good health and CMV-seronegative.

The genes are TRBV11-2 and TRBJ1-6, with unresolved D. In germline, CDR1 is SGHAT, CDR2 FQNNGV. V lost 1 base, J lost 6 bases, and 16 bases lay in between. This CDR3 has 17 amino acids. CDR3 region: CASSLGSRGLGNSPLHF. The CDR3 DNA is TGTGCCAGCAGCTTAGGTTCCCGCGGGTTGGGTAATTCACCCCTCCACTTT.

The genes are TRBV30 and TRBJ1-3; 7 bases match TRBD1. Trimming took 0 bases from V and 9 from J; bases not matched to a gene: 8. In germline, CDR1 is GTSNPN, CDR2 SVGIG (reference sequence). The length of the CDR3 is 14 residues. DNA for the CDR3: TGTGCCTGGAGTGTACCGCAGGGGGTTCGCACCATATATTTT. Its protein is CAWSVPQGVRTIYF.

The V and J genes are TRBV2 and TRBJ1-2; D gene uncertain. Germline V gives CDR1 SNHLY, CDR2 FYNNEI. V lost 6 bases and J lost 4, with 12 bases in between. The CDR3 has 13 amino acids. In DNA form, the CDR3 reads TGTGCCAGCAGGGTCGAGAGCGGCTATGGCTACACCTTC. It specifies CASRVESGYGYTF.

This chain connects TRBV11-2 to TRBJ2-7, with a possible D match to TRBD2 (5 bases). The CDR3 runs 12 residues. Germline lookup yields CDR1 SGHAT and CDR2 FQNNGV. V was shortened by 8 bases and J by 2 bases, with 10 bases between the two germline ends. CDR3 in amino acids: CASAGWAYEQYF. The CDR3 DNA reads TGTGCCAGCGCGGGTTGGGCCTACGAGCAGTACTTC. Full variable domain (remainder filled in from reference TRBV11-2 and TRBJ2-7): EAGVAQSPRYKIIEKRQSVAFWCNPISGHATLYWYQQILGQGPKLLIQFQNNGVVDDSQLPKDRFSAERLKGVDSTLKIQPAKLEDSAVYLCASAGWAYEQYFGPGTRLTVT.

V gene TRBV5-1 combines with J gene TRBJ2-5; D is perhaps TRBD2 (5 bases). The V end lost 0 bases, the J end lost 5 bases, and 14 bases lay between the germline ends. This CDR3 has 15 residues. Germline CDR1 reads SGHRS; CDR2 reads YFSETQ. The CDR3 region is CASSLGGLVRETQYF. The CDR3 coding sequence is TGCGCCAGCAGCTTGGGAGGGCTAGTCAGGGAGACCCAGTACTTC.

The gene calls are TRBV18 and TRBJ2-7; D unclear. Germline loops: CDR1 KGHSH, CDR2 LQKENI. Trimming removed 2 bases from V and 4 bases from J, with 9 bases in between. The CDR3 extends over 13 amino acids. The CDR3 loop reads CASSPAGEYEQYF. CDR3 nucleotide sequence: TGTGCCAGCTCACCAGCAGGCGAGTACGAGCAGTACTTC.

This sequence joins TRBV5-1 and TRBJ2-5; 11 nucleotides align to TRBD1. The CDR3 runs to 19 residues. Germline V gene sequence: CDR1 SGHRS, CDR2 YFSETQ. V lost 4 bases and J lost 4; bases outside the gene matches: 18. The CDR3 loop is CASSPAIYGTGGLGETQYF. CDR3 DNA sequence: TGCGCCAGCAGCCCGGCGATCTACGGGACAGGGGGTTTGGGAGAGACCCAGTACTTC.

The chain carries TRBV19 and TRBJ2-4; 14 bases align to TRBD2. Trimming took 4 bases from V and 0 from J; bases not matched to a gene: 5. This CDR3 is built from 18 residues. Germline loops: CDR1 LNHDA, CDR2 SQIVND (reference sequence). DNA of the CDR3: TGTGCCAGTAGTAAAGGACTAGCGGGGGGCTTAGCCAAAAACATTCAGTACTTC. Its protein product is CASSKGLAGGLAKNIQYF.

CDR3 amino acids: CASSPGQTSFYGYTF. The CDR3 DNA is TGCGCCAGCAGCCCGGGACAGACCTCCTTCTATGGCTACACCTTC. V usage is TRBV4-3 and J usage is TRBJ1-2; 7 bases align to TRBD1. The CDR3 sequence is 15 residues long. J gave up 4 bases and V 4 bases, and 9 bases lay outside the gene matches. Germline CDR1 and CDR2: LGHNA and YSLEER.

This rearrangement joins TRBV7-3 to TRBJ2-1; the match to TRBD1 covers 7 bases. From germline, CDR1 is SGHTA and CDR2 FQGTGA. The CDR3 totals 17 residues. The V segment lost 5 bases and the J segment 0 bases; nucleotides outside the gene matches: 10. The CDR3 loop is CASSPTGVPSSYNEQFF. DNA of the CDR3: TGTGCCAGCAGCCCAACAGGGGTCCCTAGCTCCTACAATGAGCAGTTCTTC. The entire variable domain, with the rest obtained from reference TRBV7-3 and TRBJ2-1, is as follows: GAGVSQTPSNKVTEKGKYVELRCDPISGHTALYWYRQSLGQGPEFLIYFQGTGAADDSGLPNDRFFAVRPEGSVSTLKIQRTERGDSAVYLCASSPTGVPSSYNEQFFGPGTRLTVL.

The chain links TRBV4-1 to TRBJ2-7, with D maybe TRBD2 (6 bases). Trimming shortened V by 4 bases and J by 2 bases, and 27 bases separated the two germline ends. The CDR3 is 19 residues long. Germline V gene data show CDR1 as MGHRA and CDR2 as YSYEKL. CDR3 loop: CASSLVSPREERATYEQYF. CDR3 DNA sequence: TGCGCCAGCAGCCTGGTATCCCCCCGGGAAGAGCGGGCAACCTACGAGCAGTACTTC.

J is TRBJ1-5 and V is TRBV6-6, with D possibly being TRBD1 (6 bases). V was shortened by 6 bases and J by 0 bases, with 15 bases between the two germline ends. This CDR3 region has 16 residues. Germline-derived CDR1 and CDR2 are MNHNY and SVGAGI (reference sequence). This CDR3 reads CASRGSGQSSNQPQHF. For the CDR3, the DNA is TGTGCCAGCAGGGGAAGTGGACAGAGTAGCAATCAGCCCCAGCATTTT.

This rearrangement joins TRBV30 to TRBJ2-5; D possibly corresponds to TRBD2 (5 bases). This CDR3 is 13 amino acids long. The germline CDR1 and CDR2 sequences are GTSNPN and SVGIG (reference sequence). V was pared by 0 bases and J by 4 bases, with 9 bases between. The CDR3 protein is CAWSVWELETQYF. The CDR3 DNA reads as TGTGCCTGGAGTGTATGGGAGCTAGAGACCCAGTACTTC.

The table lists this clone with a count of one. The V gene is TRBV6-1, the J gene TRBJ2-2, with TRBD2 as a possible D gene (5 bases). CDR1 and CDR2 (germline): MNHNS, SASEGT. Between the trimmed V and J ends, which lost 0 bases and 7 bases, there was a span of 15 bases. The CDR3 consists of 16 residues. DNA of the CDR3: TGTGCCAGCAGTGAAGCTTACAGAATACGGGGCGGGGAGCTGTTTTTT. It translates to CASSEAYRIRGGELFF.

This clone appeared a few times. The rearrangement joins TRBV6-5 to TRBJ1-4; 7 bases map to TRBD1. CDR1 is MNHEY, CDR2 SVGAGI, per germline. The CDR3 extends over 16 amino acids. Germline trimming cut 3 bases from V and 3 bases from J; bases unmatched to any gene: 7. CDR3 residues: CASSYLPGQPNEKLFF. The DNA of the CDR3 is TGTGCCAGCAGTTATTTGCCGGGACAGCCTAATGAAAAACTGTTTTTT.

The CDR3 coding sequence is TGTGCCAGCAGCTCTGACAGGGTTTTGGTAGGCTATGGCTACACCTTC. This gives the protein CASSSDRVLVGYGYTF. The chain is built from TRBV7-9 and TRBJ1-2; 7 nucleotides align to TRBD1. CDR3 length: 16 amino acids. Trimming cost V 4 bases and J 4 bases; bases outside gene matches: 12. Per germline, CDR1 SEHNR and CDR2 FQNEAQ (reference sequence).

This clone was seen more than once but under ten times. The V gene is TRBV6-6, the J gene TRBJ2-2; 7 nucleotides match TRBD1. The length of the CDR3 is 16 residues. Per the germline V gene, CDR1 is MNHNY and CDR2 is SVGAGI (reference sequence). Trimming cost V 5 bases and J 5 bases; bases outside gene matches: 11. The CDR3 DNA sequence: TGTGCCAGCAGTCTTCTGGGACAGAAAGGAACCGGGGAGCTGTTTTTT. Protein product: CASSLLGQKGTGELFF.

The J gene is TRBJ2-1, the V gene TRBV4-1, with a tentative D call TRBD1 (5 bases). The CDR3 extends over 16 amino acids. The germline gives CDR1 MGHRA, CDR2 YSYEKL. V dropped 3 bases and J dropped 1 base, with 13 bases sitting between them. CDR3 loop: CASSHHTGQSYNEQFF. CDR3 in DNA: TGCGCCAGCAGCCACCACACCGGACAATCCTACAATGAGCAGTTCTTC.

The V and J genes are TRBV7-2 and TRBJ2-2; unclear D gene. Germline V gene lookup returns CDR1 SGHTA and CDR2 FQGNSA. V was cut by 1 base and J by 2 bases, with 11 bases left in between. The CDR3 has 16 residues. The CDR3 loop is CASSLGLTLNTGELFF. The CDR3 nucleotides read TGTGCCAGCAGCTTAGGACTTACCTTAAACACCGGGGAGCTGTTTTTT.

The gene calls are TRBV7-2 and TRBJ1-1, with TRBD1 matching over 8 bases. CDR3 size: 15 residues. V shed 1 base, J shed 7 bases, and the junction held 8 bases outside the gene matches. Germline CDR1 reads SGHTA; CDR2 reads FQGNSA. CDR3 region: CASSLGSGQGGEAFF. The CDR3 DNA follows: TGTGCCAGCAGCTTAGGATCTGGACAGGGCGGTGAAGCTTTCTTT.

The chain uses TRBV19 and TRBJ2-2, with unresolved D. V was cut by 3 bases and J by 2 bases, with 10 bases left in between. This CDR3 has 15 residues. Germline V gene sequence: CDR1 LNHDA, CDR2 SQIVND (reference sequence). DNA for the CDR3: TGTGCCAGTAGTATCCGCGGAGAAAACACCGGGGAGCTGTTTTTT. Protein product: CASSIRGENTGELFF.